Presented here are 6 T cell receptor beta chains from one specimen sequenced in a study of blood T cell repertoires in COVID-19. Clones were sequenced by immunoSEQ multiplex PCR, and TCRdb holds only the in-frame ones, with some missing. This sample carries some 150,000 clones, 85% to 90% of them seen once, and the ten largest clones take approximately 9.9%. Sequencing was performed on peripheral blood. Source of these receptors: a woman aged 60-70 years with COVID-19, enrolled during active disease.

The chain recombines TRBV4-3 with TRBJ2-3; 11 nucleotides match TRBD2. The V gene end was trimmed by 4 bases and the J gene end by 5 bases; junction bases not matched to a gene: 8. The length of the CDR3 is 16 residues. Germline V CDR1 and CDR2: LGHNA, YSLEER. In DNA form, the CDR3 reads TGCGCCAGCAGCCGGTCACTAGCGGGAGTTTTAGATACGCAGTATTTT. The encoded protein is CASSRSLAGVLDTQYF.

The chain combines TRBV5-4 with TRBJ2-3; 15 bases fit TRBD2. The CDR3 length is 18 residues. The trim removed 3 bases at V and 5 bases at J, leaving 10 bases unmatched. In germline, CDR1 is SGHNT, CDR2 YYREEE (reference sequence). This CDR3 reads CASSSGLAGGPVGDTQYF. Written as DNA, the CDR3 is TGTGCCAGCAGCTCCGGACTAGCGGGAGGGCCCGTAGGAGATACGCAGTATTTT.

The J gene is TRBJ2-3, the V gene TRBV27, with 10 bases that match TRBD2. The ends lost 5 bases at V and 6 bases at J; junction bases unmatched: 11. CDR3 length: 16 residues. Germline V gene lookup returns CDR1 MNHEY and CDR2 SMNVEV (reference sequence). The CDR3 loop is CASSPRASGSSDTQYF. The CDR3 DNA reads as TGTGCCAGCAGTCCCCGGGCTAGCGGGAGTTCGGATACGCAGTATTTT.

The V gene is TRBV9, the J gene TRBJ1-5, with TRBD1 identical over 8 bases. V lost 4 bases and J lost 3; bases outside the gene matches: 6. The germline V gene encodes CDR1 SGDLS and CDR2 YYNGEE. CDR3 length: 15 amino acids. This chain's CDR3 is CASSRTGSPNQPQHF. DNA of the CDR3: TGTGCCAGCAGCAGGACAGGGTCCCCCAATCAGCCCCAGCATTTT.

J is TRBJ1-1 and V is TRBV5-1; TRBD1 matches at 8 bases. The germline CDR1 and CDR2 sequences are SGHRS and YFSETQ. The junction had 11 bases not matched to a gene; V was cut back by 4 bases and J by 0 bases. The CDR3 consists of 17 residues. The DNA of the CDR3 is TGCGCCAGCAGCGGGCCCCGGACAGGGTCGGTGAACACTGAAGCTTTCTTT. It codes for CASSGPRTGSVNTEAFF.

The V gene is TRBV5-1, the J gene TRBJ2-7; D not resolved. V lost 4 bases and J lost 3, with 20 bases in between. This CDR3 has 16 amino acids. Germline V CDR1 and CDR2: SGHRS, YFSETQ. The DNA of the CDR3 is TGCGCCAGCAGCCAAGAAGGAACGGGTCTATACTACGAGCAGTACTTC. Translating it yields CASSQEGTGLYYEQYF.